This TCR beta chain was observed in a study of regulatory T cells in long-lasting Graves disease. Specified time point: persistent/refractory GD, antithyroid drugs over 5 years with positive TRAb. RNA isolated from PBMCs was used to make the TCR library. Researchers made TCR beta libraries by using iRepertoire HTBI primers and running Arm-PCR on CDR3 regions. TCRdb re-called the multiplex PCR reads through MiXCR, storing one row per CDR3 protein. The sample contains around 500,000 distinct CDR3 sequences, less than 25% of which appear only once. A few counts support this clonotype. Its antigen is as yet unknown. From germline, CDR1 is MNHEY and CDR2 SVGEGT. The CDR3 covers 15 residues. V shed 2 bases, J shed 2 bases, and the junction held 2 bases outside the gene matches. Overall study results and limits: Relative to new patients (around 1,000), persistent patients exhibited greater sharing of public clonotypes (around 3,000). Relative to newly diagnosed Graves' patients, persistent ones had lower TCR diversity.

The starting material was peripheral blood mononuclear cells (PBMCs), obtained when the disease was refractory, from a patient treated with antithyroid drugs. This chain joins TRBV6-2 or TRBV6-3 and TRBJ2-7; 11 nucleotides agree with TRBD1. The sequence derives from a female donor with Graves disease. The CDR3 region has the DNA TGTGCCAGCAGTTACCGGGACAGGGGGACCTACGAGCAGTACTTC. Amino acid sequence: CASSYRDRGTYEQYF.